This T cell receptor (beta chain) was sequenced in a study of identical twins. Overall study findings and caveats: Analyses of zero insertions could be partly confounded by invariant MAIT and iNKT cells. Monozygotic twins shared more out-of-frame TCR alpha than recombination models predicted.

Remarks on this clonotype: Its antigen remains unknown.

Template switching added a universal primer site; cDNA carried unique molecular identifiers. Via MiXCR, TCRdb re-called the 5' RACE reads, giving one row per CDR3 protein. The sample yields about 530,000 distinct CDR3 sequences, around 20% seen once. The same data also went into a second study, on yellow fever vaccine responses in identical twins. That work adds: Reported findings indicate that twins' vaccine T cell responses seemed partially convergent, partially personalized.

Sequencing input: CD4+ T cells sorted from blood. The receptor comes from a woman between 18 and 29 years old in good health.

The CDR3 DNA is TGTGCCAGCAGCCCGCTCACAGGGTTGGGTACGCAGTATTTT. This codes for CASSPLTGLGTQYF. The chain couples TRBV16 to TRBJ2-3, with D possibly matching TRBD1 (6 bases). V was trimmed by 4 bases and J by 8 bases, leaving 16 bases between them. The CDR3 runs to 14 residues. CDR1 is KGHSY and CDR2 is FQNENV in the germline V gene.